The 30 T cell receptor beta chains below all came from one sample that was sequenced in a study of shared clonotypes between healthy human individuals. Assay: immunoSEQ multiplex PCR; the TCRdb copy retains only in-frame clones and omits some. The repertoire holds about 1.1 million clones, with roughly 74% as singletons. The sample taken for sequencing was memory CD4+ T cells from PBMCs. The subset: CD45RA-negative fraction. Receptor source: a man between 18 and 35 years old in good health. Some clones in this sample may be carry-over from other donors' samples.

J is TRBJ2-5 and V is TRBV28; a possible D gene is TRBD1 (5 bases). Trimming took 5 bases from V and 2 from J, leaving 12 bases between them. The CDR3 has 14 amino acids. Germline V lookup: CDR1 MDHEN, CDR2 SYDVKM. The CDR3 DNA is TGTGCCAGCAGTCCCCCGAGACAGCAAGAGACCCAGTACTTC. Amino acid sequence: CASSPPRQQETQYF.

A few counts support this clone. The chain has TRBV9 and TRBJ1-1; D might be TRBD1 (5 bases). CDR1 and CDR2 from the germline V gene are SGDLS and YYNGEE. The CDR3 spans 16 residues. V was pared by 3 bases and J by 4 bases, with 19 bases between. The CDR3 loop is CASSDPSGPGTTEAFF. Written as DNA, the CDR3 is TGTGCCAGCAGCGACCCCTCGGGGCCAGGCACCACTGAAGCTTTCTTT. The whole variable domain, filled in from reference TRBV9 and TRBJ1-1, reads DSGVTQTPKHLITATGQRVTLRCSPRSGDLSVYWYQQSLDQGLQFLIQYYNGEERAKGNILERFSAQQFPDLHSELNLSSLELGDSALYFCASSDPSGPGTTEAFFGQGTRLTVV.

The genes are TRBV9 and TRBJ1-2, with D perhaps matching TRBD1 (5 bases). V gave up 4 bases and J gave up 8 bases, with 18 bases separating them. CDR3 length: 14 amino acids. Germline CDR1 and CDR2: SGDLS and YYNGEE. CDR3 region: CASSSLEGQSGYTF. DNA of the CDR3: TGTGCCAGCAGCTCTTTAGAGGGGCAATCCGGCTACACCTTC.

This clone showed up just a few times. The chain combines TRBV25-1 with TRBJ2-5, with a tentative D call TRBD2 (7 bases). The CDR3 loop spans 15 amino acids. V was trimmed by 7 bases and J by 5 bases, leaving 20 bases between them. Germline CDR1 is MGHDK and CDR2 is SYGVNS. The DNA for the CDR3 is TGTGCCAGCACCCGAGGGGGGGTGGGGGACGAGACCCAGTACTTC. It encodes CASTRGGVGDETQYF.

The chain combines TRBV7-9 with TRBJ1-2, with TRBD1 as a possible D gene (6 bases). This CDR3 spans 18 amino acids. The V gene lost 2 bases and the J gene lost 2 bases, with 21 bases spanning the gap. The germline V gene has CDR1 SEHNR and CDR2 FQNEAQ (reference sequence). The CDR3 nucleotides are TGTGCCAGCAGCTTAAGTGTAAGATTGGCGGGACACAACTATGGCTACACCTTC. This codes for CASSLSVRLAGHNYGYTF.

This chain joins TRBV6-6 and TRBJ1-1; D uncertain. This CDR3 has 13 amino acids. Germline assignment: CDR1 MNHNY and CDR2 SVGAGI (reference sequence). The ends were cut back, 8 bases at V and 0 bases at J, with 10 bases in the middle. DNA of the CDR3: TGTGCCAGCGGATTTACCTTGAACACTGAAGCTTTCTTT. This encodes CASGFTLNTEAFF.

This clone occurred once. This chain links TRBV10-3 with TRBJ2-3; TRBD2 matches 11 bases. The germline gives CDR1 ENHRY, CDR2 SYGVKD. There are 18 residues in the CDR3. Trimming cost V 0 bases and J 2 bases; bases outside gene matches: 7. In DNA, the CDR3 is TGTGCCATCAGTGAGTCTCTGCTAGCGGGAGGTGTCACAGATACGCAGTATTTT. This encodes CAISESLLAGGVTDTQYF.

The V gene is TRBV10-3, the J gene TRBJ2-1; 15 bases map to TRBD2. CDR1 and CDR2 (germline): ENHRY, SYGVKD. The CDR3 consists of 14 residues. The trim removed 4 bases at V and 10 bases at J, leaving 2 bases unmatched. CDR3 nucleotide sequence: TGTGCCATCAGTGGTGGACTAGCGGGAGGGGAGCAGTTCTTC. Its translation is CAISGGLAGGEQFF.

As to this clone: A clone one base away is much larger, so this may be a read error. The chain recombines TRBV7-7 with TRBJ1-3, with 7 bases aligning to TRBD1. The CDR3 is made up of 14 amino acids. V trimming: 4 bases; J trimming: 2 bases; junction bases outside the gene matches: 2. Germline V gene data show CDR1 as SSHAT and CDR2 as FNYEAQ (reference sequence). The CDR3 DNA is TGTGCCAGCAGCTCCGGGACAGCTGGAAACACCATATATTTT. This translates into CASSSGTAGNTIYF.

The chain has TRBV18 and TRBJ2-7; D uncertain. V lost 2 bases and J 1 base, leaving 6 bases between the germline ends. The length of the CDR3 is 13 residues. From germline, CDR1 is KGHSH and CDR2 LQKENI. The CDR3 loop is CASSPLMSYEQYF. The CDR3 DNA is TGTGCCAGCTCACCATTAATGTCCTACGAGCAGTACTTC.

J is TRBJ2-2 and V is TRBV5-1; D call uncertain. The CDR3 loop spans 16 amino acids. V lost 4 bases and J lost 1, with 14 bases in between. Germline-derived CDR1 and CDR2 are SGHRS and YFSETQ. CDR3 DNA sequence: TGCGCCAGCAGCCCCGGTCCCTTTGGGAACACCGGGGAGCTGTTTTTT. Translating it yields CASSPGPFGNTGELFF.

The chain uses TRBV4-1 and TRBJ2-7, with 11 nucleotides matching TRBD2. The CDR3 totals 16 residues. Per the germline V gene, CDR1 is MGHRA and CDR2 is YSYEKL. V shed 1 base, J shed 0 bases, and the junction held 2 bases outside the gene matches. CDR3 in DNA: TGCGCCAGCAGCCAAGGACTAGCGGGAAACTCCTACGAGCAGTACTTC. It is translated as CASSQGLAGNSYEQYF.

The rearrangement links TRBV5-1 to TRBJ2-2; 8 nucleotides line up with TRBD1. The CDR3 length is 18 residues. J lost 4 bases, V lost 4 bases, and 15 bases had no gene match. Germline CDR1 and CDR2: SGHRS and YFSETQ. This chain's CDR3 is CASSAWFVQGAGTGELFF. CDR3 DNA sequence: TGCGCCAGCAGCGCTTGGTTCGTCCAGGGGGCCGGCACCGGGGAGCTGTTTTTT.

In regard to this clone: This CDR3 is also generated by other DNA sequences in the sample. This chain uses TRBV9 with TRBJ1-1; D remains ambiguous. This CDR3 comprises 14 residues. The V end lost 2 bases, the J end lost 3 bases, and 11 bases lay between the germline ends. CDR1 is SGDLS, CDR2 YYNGEE, per germline. CDR3 coding DNA: TGTGCCAGCAGCGTGGGCCCCGGGGACACTGAAGCTTTCTTT. Translation: CASSVGPGDTEAFF.

The chain carries TRBV7-3 and TRBJ2-2, with 10 bases aligning to TRBD2. CDR3 size: 21 residues. J was trimmed by 0 bases and V by 2 bases; bases with no gene match: 15. Germline V gene lookup returns CDR1 SGHTA and CDR2 FQGTGA. CDR3 sequence (DNA): TGTGCCAGCAGCTTATCTTTGGATTCCCACGGACTAGCGGCGAACACCGGGGAGCTGTTTTTT. It encodes CASSLSLDSHGLAANTGELFF.

This clone has a count of ten or more. Distinct nucleotide sequences in the sample also encode this CDR3. This chain joins TRBV5-1 and TRBJ2-1, with D maybe TRBD1 (5 bases). Trimming cost V 4 bases and J 5 bases, with 13 bases left between them. This CDR3 has 14 amino acids. Looked up from germline, CDR1 is SGHRS and CDR2 is YFSETQ. CDR3 region: CASSPNWGDNEQFF. DNA for the CDR3: TGCGCCAGCAGCCCTAATTGGGGCGACAATGAGCAGTTCTTC.

The chain recombines TRBV4-3 with TRBJ2-3; D remains ambiguous. Looked up from germline, CDR1 is LGHNA and CDR2 is YSLEER. CDR3 length equals 18 residues. Trimming pared 0 bases from V and 0 bases from J, leaving 16 bases between. The CDR3 here is CASSQDPKGRPSTDTQYF. In nucleotides, the CDR3 is TGCGCCAGCAGCCAAGATCCCAAAGGACGCCCAAGCACAGATACGCAGTATTTT.

As for this clone: This CDR3 is also generated by other DNA sequences in the sample. V is TRBV2 and J is TRBJ1-2; D remains ambiguous. Trimming cost V 8 bases and J 4 bases, with 11 bases left between them. Germline-derived CDR1 and CDR2 are SNHLY and FYNNEI. CDR3 length equals 12 residues. Written as DNA, the CDR3 is TGTGCCAGCGGGCGAGGGTCCTATGGCTACACCTTC. Its translation is CASGRGSYGYTF.

V usage is TRBV7-6 and J usage is TRBJ2-5; D is possibly TRBD1 or TRBD2 (5 bases each). Per germline, CDR1 SGHVS and CDR2 FNYEAQ. Deletions cut 5 bases from V and 2 bases from J, with 18 bases between. This CDR3 region has 16 residues. The CDR3 region is CASSLRLGVQQETQYF. The CDR3 coding sequence is TGTGCCAGCAGCCTCCGCTTGGGGGTTCAACAAGAGACCCAGTACTTC.

The chain has TRBV5-1 and TRBJ1-2; TRBD1 is a possible D gene (5 bases). With 5 bases removed from V and 1 base from J, the gap between germline ends came to 15 bases. The CDR3 contains 15 residues. Germline CDR1 reads SGHRS; CDR2 reads YFSETQ. CDR3 bases: TGCGCCAGCAGTGACGTAGGGGATATTAACTATGGCTACACCTTC. This translates into CASSDVGDINYGYTF.

This clone has only one observation. Since a much larger clone is just one base distant, this may be a read error. DNA for the CDR3: TGTGCCAGCAGCTTGACTAGCGGCTCCTACAATGAGCAGTTCTTC. Protein sequence: CASSLTSGSYNEQFF. The gene calls are TRBV11-2 and TRBJ2-1; 9 nucleotides match TRBD2. The CDR3 is 15 amino acids. V was clipped by 3 bases and J by 0 bases; unmatched bases: 0. Germline V gene lookup returns CDR1 SGHAT and CDR2 FQNNGV.

V is TRBV7-9 and J is TRBJ2-7; 9 bases agree with TRBD2. CDR3 size: 15 residues. V was pared by 4 bases and J by 2 bases, with 6 bases of the junction left unmatched. Looked up from germline, CDR1 is SEHNR and CDR2 is FQNEAQ (reference sequence). CDR3 in DNA: TGTGCCAGCAGCTACGGACTAGCGTTGACCTACGAGCAGTACTTC. Protein: CASSYGLALTYEQYF.

The V and J genes are TRBV2 and TRBJ1-5, with TRBD1 identical over 7 bases. Germline-derived CDR1 and CDR2 are SNHLY and FYNNEI. Unmatched junction bases numbered 4, after V lost 5 bases and J lost 6 bases. The CDR3 contains 13 residues. The CDR3 region is CASSYTGVQPQHF. The CDR3 region has the DNA TGTGCCAGCAGTTACACAGGGGTTCAGCCCCAGCATTTT.

The DNA for the CDR3 is TGTGCCAGCAGCTGGGGGACAGGGGTGAACACTGAAGCTTTCTTT. Translation gives CASSWGTGVNTEAFF. This rearrangement joins TRBV5-8 to TRBJ1-1; 10 positions match TRBD1. The germline V gene encodes CDR1 SGHTS and CDR2 YDEGEE. The trim removed 3 bases at V and 0 bases at J, leaving 2 bases unmatched. CDR3 length equals 15 residues.

This rearrangement joins TRBV28 to TRBJ1-1; D gene unclear. Germline V lookup: CDR1 MDHEN, CDR2 SYDVKM. CDR3 length equals 11 residues. The V gene lost 9 bases and the J gene lost 6 bases, with 11 bases spanning the gap. The DNA for the CDR3 is TGTGCCAGTCGTAGGTTGTCTGAAGCTTTCTTT. Amino acid sequence: CASRRLSEAFF.

The chain links TRBV7-6 to TRBJ2-7; 9 nucleotides agree with TRBD2. The germline V gene has CDR1 SGHVS and CDR2 FNYEAQ. Trimming at V came to 5 bases and at J to 2 bases, leaving 4 bases not matched to a gene. The CDR3 has 14 residues. CDR3 in DNA: TGTGCCAGCAGCCGAATAGCGGGAGCCTACGAGCAGTACTTC. Amino acids: CASSRIAGAYEQYF.

The genes are TRBV28 and TRBJ2-3; 10 bases align to TRBD2. Germline values: CDR1 MDHEN, CDR2 SYDVKM. CDR3 length: 18 residues. The trim removed 7 bases at V and 3 bases at J, leaving 16 bases unmatched. CDR3 sequence reads: CASTVGGASGSGTDTQYF. DNA for the CDR3: TGTGCCAGCACCGTAGGGGGGGCTAGCGGGAGTGGAACAGATACGCAGTATTTT.

The J gene is TRBJ2-6, the V gene TRBV30; maybe TRBD1 (5 bases). The germline CDR1 and CDR2 sequences are GTSNPN and SVGIG (reference sequence). Deletions cut 1 base from V and 2 bases from J, with 9 bases between. This CDR3 comprises 15 residues. CDR3 coding DNA: TGTGCCTGGAGTGGGGGCAGCGCTGGGGCCAACGTCCTGACTTTC. Translating gives CAWSGGSAGANVLTF.

A note on this clone: A far larger clone is one base from this, pointing to a likely read error. Other DNA sequences within the sample encode an identical CDR3. This chain links TRBV11-2 with TRBJ2-5; no clear D gene. Trimming left V 5 bases short and J 3 bases short, with 4 bases between. Germline CDR1 SGHAT, CDR2 FQNNGV. There are 11 residues in the CDR3. This chain's CDR3 is CASSPEETQYF. The CDR3 coding sequence is TGTGCCAGCAGCCCCGAAGAGACCCAGTACTTC.

This chain connects TRBV14 to TRBJ2-2, with D perhaps TRBD1 (5 bases). Per germline, CDR1 SGHDN and CDR2 FVKESK. The CDR3 has 16 residues. V dropped 1 base and J dropped 4 bases, with 13 bases sitting between them. CDR3 DNA sequence: TGTGCCAGCAGCCAAGGTAGCTGGGGCGGCACCGGGGAGCTGTTTTTT. This gives the protein CASSQGSWGGTGELFF.